Detailed here is one TCR beta chain. This entry comes from a study of T cells expressing NK-cell markers. Germline CDR1 is SGHTA and CDR2 is FQGTGA. The CDR3 is 15 residues long. Each CDR3 protein gets one entry in TCRdb, which reprocessed the 5' RACE reads and gives no DNA. The table lists about 460,000 distinct CDR3 sequences. Source material: blood T cells: a sorted CD56 or NKG2C T cell subset, CD4+ or CD8+ T cells, or bulk PBMC T cells (not recorded which). The rearrangement joins TRBV7-3 to TRBJ2-3; TCRdb's D call of TRBD1 is untestable without DNA. The TCR was taken from a woman in her fifties or sixties in good health. The CDR3: CASSSWPTGSDTQYF. The variable domain in full, completed from reference TRBV7-3 and TRBJ2-3, reads GAGVSQTPSNKVTEKGKYVELRCDPISGHTALYWYRQSLGQGPEFLIYFQGTGAADDSGLPNDRFFAVRPEGSVSTLKIQRTERGDSAVYLCASSSWPTGSDTQYFGPGTRLTVL.